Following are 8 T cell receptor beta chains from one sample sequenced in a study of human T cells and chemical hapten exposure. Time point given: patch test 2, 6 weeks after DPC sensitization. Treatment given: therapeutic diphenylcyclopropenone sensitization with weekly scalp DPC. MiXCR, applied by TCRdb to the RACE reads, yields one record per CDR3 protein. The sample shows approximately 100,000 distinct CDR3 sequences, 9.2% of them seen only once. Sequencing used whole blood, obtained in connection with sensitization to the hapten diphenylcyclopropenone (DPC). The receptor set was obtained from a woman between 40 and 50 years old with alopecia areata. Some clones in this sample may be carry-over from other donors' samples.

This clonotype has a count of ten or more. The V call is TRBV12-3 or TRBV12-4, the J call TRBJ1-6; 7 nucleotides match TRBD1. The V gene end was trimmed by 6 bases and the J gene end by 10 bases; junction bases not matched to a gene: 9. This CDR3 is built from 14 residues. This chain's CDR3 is CASRITGVESPLHF. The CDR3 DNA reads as TGTGCCAGCAGGATAACAGGGGTTGAGTCACCCCTCCACTTT.

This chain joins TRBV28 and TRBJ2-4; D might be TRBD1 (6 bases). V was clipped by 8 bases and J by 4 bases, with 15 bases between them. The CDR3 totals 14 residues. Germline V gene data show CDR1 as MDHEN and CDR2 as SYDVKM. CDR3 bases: TGTGCCAGCGGGGGCGCGGATGTAAAAAACATTCAGTACTTC. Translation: CASGGADVKNIQYF.

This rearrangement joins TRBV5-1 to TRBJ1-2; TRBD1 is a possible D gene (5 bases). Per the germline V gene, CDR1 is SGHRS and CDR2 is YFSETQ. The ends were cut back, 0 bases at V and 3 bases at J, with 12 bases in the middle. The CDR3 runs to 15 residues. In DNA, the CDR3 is TGCGCCAGCAGCTTGGGACAGACTTTTGACTATGGCTACACCTTC. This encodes CASSLGQTFDYGYTF.

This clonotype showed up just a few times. The CDR3: CASSSPSTGANYEQYF. The CDR3 nucleotides read TGTGCCAGCAGTTCCCCCTCGACAGGGGCAAACTACGAGCAGTACTTC. The V and J genes are TRBV12-3 or TRBV12-4 and TRBJ2-7, with 8 bases lining up with TRBD1. The junction had 11 bases not matched to a gene; V was cut back by 4 bases and J by 3 bases. This CDR3 region has 16 residues.

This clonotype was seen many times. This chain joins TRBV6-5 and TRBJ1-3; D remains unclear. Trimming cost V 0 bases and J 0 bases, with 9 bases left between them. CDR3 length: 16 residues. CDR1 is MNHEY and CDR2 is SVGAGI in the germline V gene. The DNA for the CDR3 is TGTGCCAGCAGTTACTCGTATTTCGGCTCTGGAAACACCATATATTTT. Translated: CASSYSYFGSGNTIYF.

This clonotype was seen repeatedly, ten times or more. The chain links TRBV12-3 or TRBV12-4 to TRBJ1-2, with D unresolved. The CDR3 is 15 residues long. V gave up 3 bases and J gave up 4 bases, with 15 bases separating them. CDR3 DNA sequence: TGTGCCAGCAGTTTGTTAGGGATCGTCGGCTATGGCTACACCTTC. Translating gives CASSLLGIVGYGYTF.

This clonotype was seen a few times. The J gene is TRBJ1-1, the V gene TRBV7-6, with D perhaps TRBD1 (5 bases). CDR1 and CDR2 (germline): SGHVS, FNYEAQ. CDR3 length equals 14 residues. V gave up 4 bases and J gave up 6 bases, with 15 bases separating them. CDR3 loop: CASSWGGMSAEAFF. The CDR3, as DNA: TGTGCCAGCAGCTGGGGGGGGATGAGCGCTGAAGCTTTCTTT.

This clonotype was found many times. The CDR3 region is CASSFQAANEKLFF. The CDR3 coding sequence is TGTGCCAGCAGCTTCCAAGCCGCTAATGAAAAACTGTTTTTT. The chain uses TRBV7-2 and TRBJ1-4; D is undetermined. The germline V gene has CDR1 SGHTA and CDR2 FQGNSA. Trimming removed 3 bases at V and 3 bases at J, with 8 bases between. The CDR3 spans 14 residues.